This TCR beta chain was captured by sequencing in a study of blood T cells in healthy people across ages. Study results and limitations: While age rose, TCR beta diversity per million T cells dropped in a roughly linear way.

This clonotype was recorded at least ten times. Its specificity is not known. Per sample, no less than 6 micrograms of total RNA were extracted. The second PCR ran roughly 6 to 12 cycles with a sample-barcoded 5' primer and J-beta primers. TCRdb reprocessed the 5' RACE reads with MiXCR, giving one entry per CDR3 protein. The profile shows about 1.7 million distinct CDR3 sequences, approximately 30% of them singletons. The CDR3 extends over 15 amino acids. The trim removed 5 bases at V and 4 bases at J, leaving 6 bases unmatched. Germline CDR1 reads SGHAT; CDR2 reads FQNNGV. The clonotype comes from a woman between 25 and 40 years old in good health. The sequenced sample consisted of blood. The chain is built from TRBV11-2 and TRBJ2-1, with 9 bases lining up with TRBD1. This chain's CDR3 is CASSPRDRAYNEQFF. The DNA for the CDR3 is TGTGCCAGCAGCCCCCGGGACAGGGCGTACAATGAGCAGTTCTTC.